These 19 T cell receptor beta chains were sequenced from one sample in a study of blood T cell repertoires in COVID-19. Profiling relied on immunoSEQ multiplex PCR, and the TCRdb table lists in-frame clones only, not all of them. The table includes fewer than 250,000 clones, about four fifths detected once. The sequenced sample consisted of PBMCs or T cells enriched from blood (not recorded which). These receptor sequences come from a woman in her 40s who had been exposed to COVID-19.

The genes are TRBV27 and TRBJ2-7, with 9 bases fitting TRBD1. The CDR3 covers 15 residues. Trimming at V came to 4 bases and at J to 2 bases, leaving 6 bases not matched to a gene. Germline-derived CDR1 and CDR2 are MNHEY and SMNVEV (reference sequence). The CDR3 sequence: CASSWGQGFPYEQYF. As DNA, the CDR3 is TGTGCCAGCAGTTGGGGACAGGGATTCCCCTACGAGCAGTACTTC.

J is TRBJ2-1 and V is TRBV18; D perhaps matches TRBD2 (6 bases). The CDR3 runs to 13 residues. Trimming stripped 3 bases from V and 3 bases from J, with 6 bases between. The germline V gene has CDR1 KGHSH and CDR2 LQKENI. The CDR3: CASSPGLYNEQFF. The CDR3 DNA reads as TGTGCCAGCTCACCGGGACTCTACAATGAGCAGTTCTTC.

The J gene is TRBJ2-2, the V gene TRBV3-1 (or the pseudogene TRBV3-2); 12 bases match TRBD1. Germline values: CDR1 LGHDT, CDR2 YNNKEL (reference sequence). V shed 3 bases, J shed 2 bases, and the junction held 16 bases outside the gene matches. This CDR3 is built from 21 residues. The chain's CDR3 is CASSHPPGQGAPQINTGELFF. CDR3 nucleotides: TGTGCCAGCAGCCATCCCCCGGGACAGGGGGCCCCGCAGATAAACACCGGGGAGCTGTTTTTT.

This chain connects TRBV24-1 to TRBJ2-1; D is possibly TRBD1 (5 bases). The CDR3 spans 13 residues. V gave up 9 bases and J gave up 3 bases, with 11 bases separating them. Germline V gives CDR1 KGHDR, CDR2 SFDVKD. The chain's CDR3 is CATQGEGYNEQFF. The CDR3, as DNA: TGTGCCACCCAAGGGGAAGGCTACAATGAGCAGTTCTTC.

The rearrangement links TRBV2 to TRBJ1-5; tentatively, D is TRBD1 (6 bases). Trimming left V 6 bases short and J 6 bases short, with 24 bases between. The CDR3 loop spans 17 amino acids. Germline V gene lookup returns CDR1 SNHLY and CDR2 FYNNEI. The CDR3 DNA reads TGTGCCAGCAGATACTACTACAGGGAGGGAAGGCGTCAGCCCCAGCATTTT. Amino acids: CASRYYYREGRRQPQHF.

The CDR3 DNA reads as TGTGCCAGCAGCTGGGGGGACAGGGCCTATGGCTACACCTTC. Protein product: CASSWGDRAYGYTF. The gene calls are TRBV5-4 and TRBJ1-2, with 9 bases lining up with TRBD1. With V trimmed by 3 bases and J by 4 bases, 4 bases remained unmatched. Germline-derived CDR1 and CDR2 are SGHNT and YYREEE (reference sequence). This CDR3 is built from 14 residues.

The V call is TRBV11-3, the J call TRBJ2-3; 7 bases are shared with TRBD2. Germline V lookup: CDR1 SGHNT, CDR2 YENEEA. Unmatched junction bases numbered 3, after V lost 1 base and J lost 2 bases. This CDR3 is built from 15 residues. CDR3 region: CASSLGGTNTDTQYF. DNA for the CDR3: TGTGCCAGCAGCTTAGGAGGGACTAACACAGATACGCAGTATTTT.

J is TRBJ2-5 and V is TRBV18, with 14 bases matching TRBD2. J was trimmed by 0 bases and V by 3 bases; bases with no gene match: 6. In germline, CDR1 is KGHSH, CDR2 LQKENI. This CDR3 has 18 amino acids. This CDR3 is CASSPRTSGGMYQETQYF. For the CDR3, the DNA is TGTGCCAGCTCACCGAGGACTAGCGGGGGGATGTACCAAGAGACCCAGTACTTC.

The CDR3 region has the DNA TGTGCCGCGGGGGGCGCCTATCAGCCCCAGCATTTT. Translated, it gives CAAGGAYQPQHF. The chain employs TRBV6-5 and TRBJ1-5, with D tentatively TRBD1 (6 bases). Germline V gene sequence: CDR1 MNHEY, CDR2 SVGAGI. This CDR3 region has 12 residues. V lost 11 bases to trimming and J lost 5 bases, with 13 bases between them.

This clone has just one count. The J gene is TRBJ1-4, the V gene TRBV28; 7 bases match TRBD1. The length of the CDR3 is 16 residues. Germline CDR1 reads MDHEN; CDR2 reads SYDVKM. The trim removed 4 bases at V and 8 bases at J, leaving 13 bases unmatched. The DNA of the CDR3 is TGTGCCAGCAGTTCAATCCTGACAGGGCTTAGAGAAAAACTGTTTTTT. As protein: CASSSILTGLREKLFF.

The CDR3 nucleotides read TGTGCCAGCAGCCGATCACGGAGCTCTGGAAACACCATATATTTT. The encoded protein is CASSRSRSSGNTIYF. The chain joins TRBV2 to TRBJ1-3; D is uncertain. This CDR3 is 15 amino acids long. Per germline, CDR1 SNHLY and CDR2 FYNNEI. V gave up 6 bases and J gave up 0 bases, with 12 bases separating them.

This clone was detected only once. J is TRBJ2-3 and V is TRBV20-1; the match to TRBD2 covers 11 bases. Germline lookup yields CDR1 DFQATT and CDR2 SNEGSKA (reference sequence). The V and J ends lost 6 bases and 4 bases, in that order; junction bases with no gene match: 18. CDR3 length equals 18 residues. The CDR3 nucleotides read TGCAGTGCCAGTAGGCTAGCGGGGGGCCGGGGGGTGGCAGATACGCAGTATTTT. It encodes CSASRLAGGRGVADTQYF.

The rearrangement uses TRBV15 and TRBJ1-5; D might be TRBD1 (5 bases). CDR3 size: 14 residues. V was shortened by 5 bases and J by 4 bases, with 12 bases between the two germline ends. Germline CDR1 reads LNHNV; CDR2 reads YYDKDF (reference sequence). This chain's CDR3 is CATSPVGGNQPQHF. CDR3 sequence (DNA): TGTGCCACCAGCCCAGTTGGGGGGAATCAGCCCCAGCATTTT.

This sequence joins TRBV11-2 and TRBJ2-2; D perhaps matches TRBD2 (5 bases). V shed 2 bases and J shed 1 base, with 11 bases lying between them. CDR1 and CDR2 (germline): SGHAT, FQNNGV. CDR3 length: 16 amino acids. This CDR3 reads CASSLSLAGNTGELFF. The DNA of the CDR3 is TGTGCCAGCAGCTTAAGTCTAGCAGGGAACACCGGGGAGCTGTTTTTT.

The chain employs TRBV7-2 and TRBJ2-7, with D unresolved. Trimming stripped 0 bases from V and 6 bases from J, with 6 bases between. This CDR3 is built from 12 residues. Germline CDR1 reads SGHTA; CDR2 reads FQGNSA. The CDR3 DNA follows: TGTGCCAGCAGCTTAGCGTTCCGCGAGCAGTACTTC. Translating it yields CASSLAFREQYF.

The rearrangement joins TRBV7-6 to TRBJ2-7, with 7 positions matching TRBD2. This CDR3 region has 16 residues. V dropped 3 bases and J dropped 6; count of bases not matched to a gene: 14. In germline, CDR1 is SGHVS, CDR2 FNYEAQ. CDR3 DNA: TGTGCCAGCAGCTTTAGTAGAGACCGCGGGGGACGCGAGCAGTACTTC. It specifies CASSFSRDRGGREQYF.

V is TRBV19 and J is TRBJ2-3; TRBD2 matches at 9 bases. The CDR3 consists of 16 residues. Germline CDR1 reads LNHDA; CDR2 reads SQIVND (reference sequence). V lost 3 bases and J lost 3; bases outside the gene matches: 7. The CDR3 spells CASSIAHSGGTDTQYF. CDR3 sequence (DNA): TGTGCCAGTAGTATCGCCCATAGCGGGGGAACAGATACGCAGTATTTT.

This chain links TRBV30 with TRBJ1-1, with D unclear. Trimming removed 2 bases at V and 0 bases at J, with 7 bases between. This CDR3 is 13 amino acids long. Germline lookup yields CDR1 GTSNPN and CDR2 SVGIG (reference sequence). The CDR3 coding sequence is TGTGCCTGGAGTCCAGTGATGAACACTGAAGCTTTCTTT. Translating it yields CAWSPVMNTEAFF.

The chain uses TRBV5-4 and TRBJ1-1, with 8 bases matching TRBD1. The length of the CDR3 is 15 residues. Per the germline V gene, CDR1 is SGHNT and CDR2 is YYREEE (reference sequence). V gave up 3 bases and J gave up 0 bases; unmatched junction bases: 4. The CDR3 spells CASSSGQVLNTEAFF. For the CDR3, the DNA is TGTGCCAGCAGCTCGGGACAGGTATTGAACACTGAAGCTTTCTTT.